The 6 T cell receptor beta chains listed next were all sequenced from one sample in a study of blood T cell repertoires in COVID-19. Clones were read by immunoSEQ multiplex PCR, and TCRdb kept only the in-frame ones, dropping some. Among roughly 14,000 clones, around 80% were seen once, and the ten largest hold roughly 15%. Sequencing was done on a sample of peripheral blood. The source is a human donor in a cohort sampled during active COVID-19.

This clone was recorded only once. J is TRBJ2-2 and V is TRBV7-3; no clear D. This CDR3 spans 12 amino acids. Trimming removed 6 bases at V and 7 bases at J, with 9 bases between. From germline, CDR1 is SGHTA and CDR2 FQGTGA. CDR3 nucleotides: TGTGCCAGCAGATCGGAGCGCGGGGAGCTGTTTTTT. Encoded protein: CASRSERGELFF.

The chain uses TRBV27 and TRBJ1-1; TRBD1 might be the D (5 bases). Trimming took 2 bases from V and 0 from J, leaving 7 bases between them. Germline V gene lookup returns CDR1 MNHEY and CDR2 SMNVEV (reference sequence). This CDR3 spans 14 amino acids. Written as DNA, the CDR3 is TGTGCCAGCAGTTTACAAGGGGTGAACACTGAAGCTTTCTTT. Amino acids: CASSLQGVNTEAFF.

The rearrangement uses TRBV28 and TRBJ2-7; 8 nucleotides agree with TRBD1. J gave up 6 bases and V 4 bases, and 14 bases lay outside the gene matches. CDR3 length: 16 residues. CDR1 and CDR2 (germline): MDHEN, SYDVKM. The DNA of the CDR3 is TGTGCCAGCAGTTACCCATTCGGACAGGGTCAGGGCGAGCAGTACTTC. This gives the protein CASSYPFGQGQGEQYF.

J is TRBJ2-2 and V is TRBV6-1; 13 nucleotides align to TRBD2. CDR1 is MNHNS, CDR2 SASEGT, per germline. This CDR3 comprises 16 residues. The trim removed 6 bases at V and 4 bases at J, leaving 5 bases unmatched. The CDR3 region has the DNA TGTGCCAGCAGGGAAACTAGCGGGGGGGCCACCGGGGAGCTGTTTTTT. This codes for CASRETSGGATGELFF.

The rearrangement links TRBV19 to TRBJ2-7; 8 nucleotides line up with TRBD1. This CDR3 is built from 14 residues. Per the germline V gene, CDR1 is LNHDA and CDR2 is SQIVND (reference sequence). With 5 bases clipped from V and 6 bases from J, the junction kept 9 bases outside the gene matches. The CDR3, as DNA: TGTGCCAGTAGTTCGCTAGGGACAGGTCTCGAGCAGTACTTC. This translates into CASSSLGTGLEQYF.

The genes are TRBV28 and TRBJ2-7; 7 nucleotides agree with TRBD2. Losses at the gene ends were 3 bases for V and 0 bases for J; bases not matched to a gene: 5. The CDR3 is 15 residues long. Germline loops: CDR1 MDHEN, CDR2 SYDVKM. CDR3: CASSLAGVTSYEQYF. CDR3 nucleotide sequence: TGTGCCAGCAGTTTGGCGGGAGTAACCTCCTACGAGCAGTACTTC.